What follows are 3 T cell receptor beta chains derived from one specimen sequenced in a study of persistence of HIV-infected CD4 T cells. Overlapping HIV-1 Gag 15-mer peptides at around 0.91 ug per peptide per mL were used. Sorting selected CD4+ T cells upregulating both CD40 ligand and CD69. The immunoSEQ assay was version 4, run in survey mode. TCRdb's table, derived via immunoSEQ multiplex PCR, lists solely in-frame clones and lacks some. Of some 13,000 clones listed, over 65% were seen once; the top ten hold 6.9%. These TCRs' antigens remain unknown. Here the sequenced sample was CD4+ T cells sorted from PBMCs after approximately 19-hour stimulation, taken from a patient who received antiretroviral therapy. The receptor set was obtained from an adult man with HIV who was CMV-seropositive.

The rearrangement joins TRBV19 to TRBJ2-2, with 8 bases identical to TRBD1. The junction had 3 bases not matched to a gene; V was cut back by 7 bases and J by 2 bases. Per the germline V gene, CDR1 is LNHDA and CDR2 is SQIVND (reference sequence). This CDR3 is built from 14 residues. Here the CDR3 DNA reads TGTGCCAGTAAGACAGGGGTCAACACCGGGGAGCTGTTTTTT. It encodes CASKTGVNTGELFF.

The CDR3 spells CASSQGAGRGNTDTQYF. In DNA form, the CDR3 reads TGTGCCAGCAGCCAAGGTGCCGGCAGGGGGAACACAGATACGCAGTATTTT. This rearrangement joins TRBV3-1 (or the pseudogene TRBV3-2) to TRBJ2-3; 7 bases are shared with TRBD1. The V and J ends lost 1 base and 2 bases, in that order; junction bases with no gene match: 9. The CDR3 is 17 residues long. The germline V gene encodes CDR1 LGHDT and CDR2 YNNKEL (reference sequence).

The genes are TRBV2 and TRBJ2-3; 8 bases line up with TRBD2. Germline V lookup: CDR1 SNHLY, CDR2 FYNNEI. Germline trimming cut 3 bases from V and 6 bases from J; bases unmatched to any gene: 5. This CDR3 is built from 14 residues. In DNA, the CDR3 is TGTGCCAGCAGTGAGAGCGGGAGCTCCGATACGCAGTATTTT. This encodes CASSESGSSDTQYF.